This T cell receptor (beta chain) derives from a study of T cell changes during pregnancy in multiple sclerosis. Germline CDR1 and CDR2: SGHRS and YFSETQ. This CDR3 is 16 amino acids long. The germline V and J ends were trimmed by 1 base and 1 base, with 14 bases remaining between them. Only in-frame clones appear in the TCRdb table, and some are missing; sequencing was by immunoSEQ multiplex PCR. The sample gives about 50,000 clones, roughly 91% of which show up once; 0.61% is in the top ten. The J gene is TRBJ1-1, the V gene TRBV5-1; TRBD1 is a possible D gene (5 bases). The sequence was obtained from a female donor in good health, enrolled as a control in a pregnancy study. Sample: CD4+ T cells from peripheral blood mononuclear cells, taken after pregnancy. This CDR3 is CASSLTQGHGNTEAFF. DNA for the CDR3: TGCGCCAGCAGCTTGACGCAGGGCCATGGGAACACTGAAGCTTTCTTT.